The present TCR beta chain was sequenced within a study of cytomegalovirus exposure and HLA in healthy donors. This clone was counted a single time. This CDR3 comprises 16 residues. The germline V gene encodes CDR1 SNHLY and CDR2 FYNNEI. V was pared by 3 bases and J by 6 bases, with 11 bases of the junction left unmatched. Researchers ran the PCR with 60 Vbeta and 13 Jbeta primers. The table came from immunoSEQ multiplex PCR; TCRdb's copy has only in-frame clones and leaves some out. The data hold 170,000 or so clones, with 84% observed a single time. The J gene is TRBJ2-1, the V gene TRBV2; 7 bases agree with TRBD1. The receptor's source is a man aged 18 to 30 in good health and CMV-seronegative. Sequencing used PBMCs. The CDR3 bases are TGTGCCAGCAGTGATGGTCTCCGGGACAGCTCCAATGAGCAGTTCTTC. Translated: CASSDGLRDSSNEQFF.